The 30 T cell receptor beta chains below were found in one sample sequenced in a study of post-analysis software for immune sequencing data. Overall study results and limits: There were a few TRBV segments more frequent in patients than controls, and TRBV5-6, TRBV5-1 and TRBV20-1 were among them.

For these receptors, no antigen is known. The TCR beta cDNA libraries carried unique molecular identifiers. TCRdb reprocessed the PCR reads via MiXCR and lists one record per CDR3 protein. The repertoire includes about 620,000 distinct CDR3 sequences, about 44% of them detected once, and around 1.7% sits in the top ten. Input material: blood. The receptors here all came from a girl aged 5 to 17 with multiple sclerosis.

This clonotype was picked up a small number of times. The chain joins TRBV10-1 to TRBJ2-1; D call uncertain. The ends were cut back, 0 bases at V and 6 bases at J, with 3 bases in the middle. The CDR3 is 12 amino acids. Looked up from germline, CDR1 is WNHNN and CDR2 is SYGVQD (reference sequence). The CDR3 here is CASSESVNEQFF. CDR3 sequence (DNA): TGCGCCAGCAGTGAGTCTGTCAATGAGCAGTTCTTC.

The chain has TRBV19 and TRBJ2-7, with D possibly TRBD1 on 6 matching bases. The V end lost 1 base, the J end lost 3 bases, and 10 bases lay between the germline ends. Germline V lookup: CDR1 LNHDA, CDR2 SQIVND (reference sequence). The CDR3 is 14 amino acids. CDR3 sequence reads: CASSIGTGSYEQYF. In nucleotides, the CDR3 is TGTGCCAGTAGTATAGGAACAGGGAGCTACGAGCAGTACTTC.

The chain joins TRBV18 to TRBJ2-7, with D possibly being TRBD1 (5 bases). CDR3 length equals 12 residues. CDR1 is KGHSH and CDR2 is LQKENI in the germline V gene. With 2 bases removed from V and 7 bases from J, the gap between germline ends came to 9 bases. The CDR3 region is CASSPGAGEQYF. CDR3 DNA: TGTGCCAGCTCACCAGGGGCCGGGGAGCAGTACTTC.

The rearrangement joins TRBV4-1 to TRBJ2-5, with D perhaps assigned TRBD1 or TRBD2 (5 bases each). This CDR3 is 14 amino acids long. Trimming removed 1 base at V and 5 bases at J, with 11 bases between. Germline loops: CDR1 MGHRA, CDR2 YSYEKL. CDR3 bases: TGCGCCAGCAGCCAAGTAGGGACGGATGAGACCCAGTACTTC. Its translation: CASSQVGTDETQYF.

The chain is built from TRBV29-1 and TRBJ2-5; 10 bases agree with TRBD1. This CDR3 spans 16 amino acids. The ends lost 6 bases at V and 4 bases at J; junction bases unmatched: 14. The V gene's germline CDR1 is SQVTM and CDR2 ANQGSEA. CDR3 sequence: CSVSLRQGAGGETQYF. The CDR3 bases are TGCAGCGTGAGCCTACGACAGGGGGCGGGAGGAGAGACCCAGTACTTC.

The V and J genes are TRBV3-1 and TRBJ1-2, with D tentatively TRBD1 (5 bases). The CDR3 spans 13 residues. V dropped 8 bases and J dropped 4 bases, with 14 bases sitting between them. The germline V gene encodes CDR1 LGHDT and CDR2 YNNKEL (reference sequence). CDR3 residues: CASRNGGFYGYTF. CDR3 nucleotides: TGTGCCAGCCGGAACGGGGGGTTCTATGGCTACACCTTC.

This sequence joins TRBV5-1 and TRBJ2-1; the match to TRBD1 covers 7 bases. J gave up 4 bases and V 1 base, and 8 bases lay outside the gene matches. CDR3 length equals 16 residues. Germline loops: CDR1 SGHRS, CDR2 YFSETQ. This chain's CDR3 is CASSLSFGQEYNEQFF. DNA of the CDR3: TGCGCCAGCAGCTTGTCATTCGGACAGGAGTACAATGAGCAGTTCTTC.

CDR3 DNA sequence: TGTGCCAGCAGCTTAGTATTGGGTTCACCCCTCCACTTT. Translated: CASSLVLGSPLHF. The chain uses TRBV7-4 and TRBJ1-6, with D hard to call. Germline CDR1 SGHVT, CDR2 SQSDAQ. V dropped 1 base and J dropped 9 bases, with 7 bases sitting between them. This CDR3 has 13 residues. Full variable domain (rest looked up from reference TRBV7-4 and TRBJ1-6): GAGVSQSPRYKVAKRGRDVALRCDSISGHVTLYWYRQTLGQGSEVLTYSQSDAQRDKSGRPSGRFSAERPERSVSTLKIQRTEQGDSAVYLCASSLVLGSPLHFGNGTRLTVT.

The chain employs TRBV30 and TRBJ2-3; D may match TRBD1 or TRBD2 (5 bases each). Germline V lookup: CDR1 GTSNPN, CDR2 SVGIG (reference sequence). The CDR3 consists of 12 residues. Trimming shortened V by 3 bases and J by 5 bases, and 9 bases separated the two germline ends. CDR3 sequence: CAWSGAKDTQYF. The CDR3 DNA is TGTGCCTGGAGCGGGGCTAAAGATACGCAGTATTTT.

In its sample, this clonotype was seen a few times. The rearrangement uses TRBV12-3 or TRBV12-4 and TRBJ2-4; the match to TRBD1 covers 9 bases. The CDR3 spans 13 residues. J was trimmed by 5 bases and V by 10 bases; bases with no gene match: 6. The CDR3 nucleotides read TGTGCCATCCACCGGGACAGGGAAAACATTCAGTACTTC. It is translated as CAIHRDRENIQYF.

This chain's CDR3 is CATSAGLAGPSYNEQFF. CDR3 DNA sequence: TGTGCCACCAGTGCCGGACTAGCGGGACCCTCCTACAATGAGCAGTTCTTC. The V gene is TRBV24-1, the J gene TRBJ2-1; 12 nucleotides agree with TRBD2. The germline V gene encodes CDR1 KGHDR and CDR2 SFDVKD. This CDR3 is 17 amino acids long. J lost 0 bases, V lost 5 bases, and 4 bases had no gene match.

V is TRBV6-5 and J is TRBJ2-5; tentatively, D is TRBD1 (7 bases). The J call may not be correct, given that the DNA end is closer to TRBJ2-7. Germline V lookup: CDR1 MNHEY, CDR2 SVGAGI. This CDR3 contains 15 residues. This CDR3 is CASSYSRGRGYEQYF. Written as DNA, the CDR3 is TGTGCCAGCAGTTACTCGAGGGGGCGGGGATACGAGCAGTACTTC.

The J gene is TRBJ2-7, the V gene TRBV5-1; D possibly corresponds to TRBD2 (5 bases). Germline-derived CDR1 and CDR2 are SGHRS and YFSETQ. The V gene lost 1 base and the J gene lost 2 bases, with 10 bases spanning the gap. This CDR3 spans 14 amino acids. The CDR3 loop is CASSLPEVPYEQYF. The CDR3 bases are TGCGCCAGCAGCTTGCCGGAGGTTCCCTACGAGCAGTACTTC.

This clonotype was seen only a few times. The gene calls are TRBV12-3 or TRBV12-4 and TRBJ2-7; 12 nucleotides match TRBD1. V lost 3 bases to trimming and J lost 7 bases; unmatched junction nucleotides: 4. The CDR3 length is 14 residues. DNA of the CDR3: TGTGCCAGCAGTTTCGGGACAGGGGGCCAAGAGCAGTACTTC. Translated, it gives CASSFGTGGQEQYF.

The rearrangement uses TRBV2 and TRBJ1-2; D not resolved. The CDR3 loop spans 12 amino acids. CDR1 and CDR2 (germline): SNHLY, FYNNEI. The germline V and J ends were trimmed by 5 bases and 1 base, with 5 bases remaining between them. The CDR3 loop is CASSTDNYGYTF. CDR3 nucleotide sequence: TGTGCCAGCAGTACAGATAACTATGGCTACACCTTC.

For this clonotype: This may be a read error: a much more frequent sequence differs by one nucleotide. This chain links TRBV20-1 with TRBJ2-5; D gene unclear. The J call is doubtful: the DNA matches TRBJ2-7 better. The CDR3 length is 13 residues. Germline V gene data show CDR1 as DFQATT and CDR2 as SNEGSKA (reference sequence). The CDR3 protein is CSAGLGSGYEQYF. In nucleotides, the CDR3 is TGCAGTGCTGGGCTAGGTAGTGGGTACGAGCAGTACTTC.

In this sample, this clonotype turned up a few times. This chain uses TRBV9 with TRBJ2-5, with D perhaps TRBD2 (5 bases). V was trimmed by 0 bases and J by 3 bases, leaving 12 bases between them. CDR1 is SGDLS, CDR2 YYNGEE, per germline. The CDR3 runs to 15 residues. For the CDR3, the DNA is TGTGCCAGCAGCGTAGTTGGCATCGGGGAAGAGACCCAGTACTTC. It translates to CASSVVGIGEETQYF. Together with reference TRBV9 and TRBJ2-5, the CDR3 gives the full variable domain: DSGVTQTPKHLITATGQRVTLRCSPRSGDLSVYWYQQSLDQGLQFLIQYYNGEERAKGNILERFSAQQFPDLHSELNLSSLELGDSALYFCASSVVGIGEETQYFGPGTRLLVL.

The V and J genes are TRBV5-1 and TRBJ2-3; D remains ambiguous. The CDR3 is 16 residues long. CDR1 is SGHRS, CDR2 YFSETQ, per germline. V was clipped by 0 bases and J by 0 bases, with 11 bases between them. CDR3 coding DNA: TGCGCCAGCAGCTTGGGTCGAGCGACTAGCACAGATACGCAGTATTTT. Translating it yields CASSLGRATSTDTQYF.

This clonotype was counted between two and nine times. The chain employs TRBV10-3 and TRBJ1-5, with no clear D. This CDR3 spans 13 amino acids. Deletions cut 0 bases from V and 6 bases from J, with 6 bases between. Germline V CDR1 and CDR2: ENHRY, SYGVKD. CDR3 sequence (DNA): TGTGCCATCAGTGAGTCGTCGGGTCAGCCCCAGCATTTT. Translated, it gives CAISESSGQPQHF.

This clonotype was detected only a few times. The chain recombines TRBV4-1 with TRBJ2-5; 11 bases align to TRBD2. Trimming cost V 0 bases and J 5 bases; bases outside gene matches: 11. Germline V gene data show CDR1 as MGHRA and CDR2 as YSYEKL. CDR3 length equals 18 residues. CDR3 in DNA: TGCGCCAGCAGCCAAGATCGGTCTAGCGGGAGGAATGGGGAGACCCAGTACTTC. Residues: CASSQDRSSGRNGETQYF.

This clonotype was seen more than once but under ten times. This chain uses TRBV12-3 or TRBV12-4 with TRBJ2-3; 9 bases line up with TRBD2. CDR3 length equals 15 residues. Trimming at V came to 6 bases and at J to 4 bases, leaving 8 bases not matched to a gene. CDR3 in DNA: TGTGCCAGCAGCCGGCCGGGACTAGCTTCAGATACGCAGTATTTT. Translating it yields CASSRPGLASDTQYF.

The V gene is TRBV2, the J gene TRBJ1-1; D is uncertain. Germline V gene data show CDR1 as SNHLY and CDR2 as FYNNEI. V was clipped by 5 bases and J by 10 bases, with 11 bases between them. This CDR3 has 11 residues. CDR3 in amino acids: CASSQLLGAFF. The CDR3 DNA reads TGTGCCAGCAGTCAACTCCTGGGAGCTTTCTTT. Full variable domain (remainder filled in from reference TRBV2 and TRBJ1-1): EPEVTQTPSHQVTQMGQEVILRCVPISNHLYFYWYRQILGQKVEFLVSFYNNEISEKSEIFDDQFSVERPDGSNFTLKIRSTKLEDSAMYFCASSQLLGAFFGQGTRLTVV.

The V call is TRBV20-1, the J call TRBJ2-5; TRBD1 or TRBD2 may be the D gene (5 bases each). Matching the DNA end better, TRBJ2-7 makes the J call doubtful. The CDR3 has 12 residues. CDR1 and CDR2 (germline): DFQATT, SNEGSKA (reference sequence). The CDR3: CSASRGPHEQYF. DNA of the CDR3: TGCAGTGCTAGTCGGGGACCCCACGAGCAGTACTTC.

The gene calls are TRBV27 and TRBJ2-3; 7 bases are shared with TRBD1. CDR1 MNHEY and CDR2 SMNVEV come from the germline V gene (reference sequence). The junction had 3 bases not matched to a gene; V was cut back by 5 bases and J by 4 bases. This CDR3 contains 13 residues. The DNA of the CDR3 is TGTGCCAGCAGTCCCCAGGGGGCAGATACGCAGTATTTT. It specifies CASSPQGADTQYF.

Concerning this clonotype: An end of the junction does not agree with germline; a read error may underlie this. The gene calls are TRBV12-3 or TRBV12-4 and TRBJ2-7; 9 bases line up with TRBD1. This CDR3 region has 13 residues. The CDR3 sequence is CASSDRGVDERCF. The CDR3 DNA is TGTGCCAGCAGCGACAGGGGGGTCGACGAGCGGTGCTTC.

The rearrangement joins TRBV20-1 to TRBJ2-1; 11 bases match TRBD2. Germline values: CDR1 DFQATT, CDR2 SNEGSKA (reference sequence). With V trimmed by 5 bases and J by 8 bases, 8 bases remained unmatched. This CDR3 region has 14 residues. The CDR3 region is CSAGGTSGEDEQFF. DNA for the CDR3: TGCAGTGCTGGCGGGACTAGCGGCGAGGATGAGCAGTTCTTC.

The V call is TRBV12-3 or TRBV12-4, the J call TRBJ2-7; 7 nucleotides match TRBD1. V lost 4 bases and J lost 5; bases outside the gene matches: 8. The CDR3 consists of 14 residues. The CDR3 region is CASSSWTGQDEQYF. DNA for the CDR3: TGTGCCAGCAGTTCGTGGACAGGACAGGACGAGCAGTACTTC.

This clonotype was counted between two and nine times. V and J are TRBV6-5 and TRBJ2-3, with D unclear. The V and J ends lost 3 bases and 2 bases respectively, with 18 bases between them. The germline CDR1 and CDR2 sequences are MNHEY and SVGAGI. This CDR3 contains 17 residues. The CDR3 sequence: CASSYRALPAFTDTQYF. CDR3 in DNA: TGTGCCAGCAGTTATAGGGCTTTACCCGCGTTCACAGATACGCAGTATTTT.

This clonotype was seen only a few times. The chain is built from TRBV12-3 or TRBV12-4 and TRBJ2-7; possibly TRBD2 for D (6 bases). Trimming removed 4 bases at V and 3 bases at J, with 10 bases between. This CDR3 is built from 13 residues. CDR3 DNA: TGTGCCAGCAGTTGGGGACTGATCTACGAGCAGTACTTC. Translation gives CASSWGLIYEQYF.

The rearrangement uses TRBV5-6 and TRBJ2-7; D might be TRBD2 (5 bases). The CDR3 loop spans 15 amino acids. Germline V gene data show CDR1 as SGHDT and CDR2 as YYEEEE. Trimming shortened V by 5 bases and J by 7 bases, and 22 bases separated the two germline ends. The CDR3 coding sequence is TGTGCCAGCAGTCCCCAGCGGTCCAGTATAGGTGAGCAGTACTTC. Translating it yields CASSPQRSSIGEQYF.